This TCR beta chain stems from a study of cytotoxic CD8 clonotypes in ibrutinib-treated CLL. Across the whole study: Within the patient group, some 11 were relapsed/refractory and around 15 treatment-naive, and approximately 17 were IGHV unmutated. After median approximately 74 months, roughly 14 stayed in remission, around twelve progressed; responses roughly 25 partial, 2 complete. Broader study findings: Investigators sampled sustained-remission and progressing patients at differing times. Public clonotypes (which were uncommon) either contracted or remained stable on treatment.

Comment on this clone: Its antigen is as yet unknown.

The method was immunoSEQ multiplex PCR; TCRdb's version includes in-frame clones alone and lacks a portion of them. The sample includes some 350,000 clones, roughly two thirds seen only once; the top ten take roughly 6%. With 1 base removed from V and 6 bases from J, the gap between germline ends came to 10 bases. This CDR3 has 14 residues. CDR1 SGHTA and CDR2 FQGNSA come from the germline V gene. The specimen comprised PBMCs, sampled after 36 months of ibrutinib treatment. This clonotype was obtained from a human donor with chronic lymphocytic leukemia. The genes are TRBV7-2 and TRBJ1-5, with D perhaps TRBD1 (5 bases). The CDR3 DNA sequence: TGTGCCAGCAGCTTAGGGGACGCGGGTCAGCCCCAGCATTTT. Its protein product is CASSLGDAGQPQHF.